This paragraph covers one T cell receptor beta chain sequence. Its antigen is currently unknown. This record belongs to a study of T cell responses to AZD1222 COVID-19 vaccine. Study-wide findings and caveats: Nearly half of unique spike-specific TCRs reportedly avoided B.1.351 and B.1.1.7 mutated regions.

TCRdb keeps only in-frame clones here, not all; method: immunoSEQ multiplex PCR. This sample has around 81,000 clones; 91% occur once, and the top ten carry roughly 8%. The TCR comes from an adult who received the AZD1222 COVID-19 vaccine. The sample was peripheral blood, taken 28 days after the second AZD1222 dose.

CDR3 loop: CASSALSGGISYEQYF. CDR3 coding DNA: TGTGCCAGCAGTGCCCTTAGCGGGGGGATCTCCTACGAGCAGTACTTC. The genes are TRBV6-1 and TRBJ2-7; 10 positions match TRBD2. Per germline, CDR1 MNHNS and CDR2 SASEGT. Germline trimming cut 4 bases from V and 0 bases from J; bases unmatched to any gene: 6. The CDR3 has 16 amino acids.